These 10 T cell receptor beta chains share one sample of origin, sequenced in a study of T cell responses to AZD1222 COVID-19 vaccine. Profiled with immunoSEQ multiplex PCR; TCRdb holds only in-frame clones, not every one. The data contain about 150,000 clones, roughly 91% of them seen just once; the ten biggest clones take up 6.5% to 8%. The starting material was peripheral blood, obtained 28 days after the second AZD1222 dose. These receptors all stem from an adult who received the AZD1222 COVID-19 vaccine.

V gene TRBV27 combines with J gene TRBJ2-5, with D uncertain. Trimming left V 2 bases short and J 2 bases short, with 12 bases between. CDR1 MNHEY and CDR2 SMNVEV come from the germline V gene (reference sequence). This CDR3 has 15 residues. This chain's CDR3 is CASSLGFSSQETQYF. Written as DNA, the CDR3 is TGTGCCAGCAGTTTAGGATTTAGCAGTCAAGAGACCCAGTACTTC.

This CDR3 reads CASSIGGHRRGSPLHF. The CDR3 DNA reads as TGCGCCAGCAGTATTGGTGGCCACAGGCGAGGCTCACCCCTCCACTTT. V gene TRBV5-1 combines with J gene TRBJ1-6; D might be TRBD1 (5 bases). The V gene's germline CDR1 is SGHRS and CDR2 YFSETQ. The CDR3 length is 16 residues. V lost 5 bases, J lost 10 bases, and 22 bases lay in between.

The V and J genes are TRBV6-6 and TRBJ2-7; D possibly corresponds to TRBD1 (5 bases). Germline CDR1 is MNHNY and CDR2 is SVGAGI (reference sequence). The CDR3 consists of 13 residues. Trimming removed 6 bases from V and 6 bases from J, with 15 bases in between. The CDR3 is CASSRAQGPEQYF. In nucleotides, the CDR3 is TGTGCCAGCAGCCGCGCTCAGGGTCCCGAGCAGTACTTC.

The sample holds a few counts of this clone. The chain couples TRBV7-9 to TRBJ1-1; TRBD1 matches at 7 bases. Looked up from germline, CDR1 is SEHNR and CDR2 is FQNEAQ (reference sequence). V lost 4 bases and J lost 1; bases outside the gene matches: 3. The CDR3 spans 14 residues. The CDR3 DNA follows: TGTGCCAGCAGCTCGTGGACAGGGAACACTGAAGCTTTCTTT. It is translated as CASSSWTGNTEAFF.

V gene TRBV4-3 combines with J gene TRBJ2-2; D is unresolved. The CDR3 has 15 residues. Germline-derived CDR1 and CDR2 are LGHNA and YSLEER. V was cut by 1 base and J by 6 bases, with 12 bases left in between. CDR3 bases: TGCGCCAGCAGCCAAGTTTGGGTTAGAGCCGGGGAGCTGTTTTTT. This codes for CASSQVWVRAGELFF.

The rearrangement links TRBV9 to TRBJ2-1; no reliable D call. In germline, CDR1 is SGDLS, CDR2 YYNGEE. Trimming shortened V by 0 bases and J by 5 bases, and 15 bases separated the two germline ends. The CDR3 is 16 residues long. CDR3: CASSVALFGVNNEQFF. As DNA, the CDR3 is TGTGCCAGCAGCGTAGCTCTTTTTGGGGTCAACAATGAGCAGTTCTTC.

This clone appeared once. The chain combines TRBV7-9 with TRBJ1-1; 7 bases map to TRBD1. The CDR3 contains 15 residues. Trimming removed 3 bases from V and 12 bases from J; junction bases left unmatched: 16. Germline V gene lookup returns CDR1 SEHNR and CDR2 FQNEAQ (reference sequence). CDR3: CASSLAAHWDSFTFF. As DNA, the CDR3 is TGTGCCAGCAGCTTGGCCGCCCATTGGGACAGTTTTACTTTCTTT.

This clone was seen once. The V gene is TRBV4-2, the J gene TRBJ1-1; TRBD1 matches at 10 bases. Germline CDR1 and CDR2: LGHNA and YNFKEQ. Trimming took 5 bases from V and 0 from J; bases not matched to a gene: 6. This CDR3 contains 16 residues. This CDR3 reads CASSGRDRGMNTEAFF. The CDR3 DNA reads as TGTGCCAGCAGCGGCCGGGACAGGGGAATGAACACTGAAGCTTTCTTT.

The chain joins TRBV5-5 to TRBJ1-5; the match to TRBD1 covers 10 bases. This CDR3 region has 16 residues. The germline gives CDR1 SGHKS, CDR2 YYEKEE (reference sequence). Trimming cost V 2 bases and J 3 bases; bases outside gene matches: 5. CDR3 in DNA: TGTGCCAGCAGCTTTGGACAGGGGGGCCACAATCAGCCCCAGCATTTT. It specifies CASSFGQGGHNQPQHF.

The chain couples TRBV3-1 (or the pseudogene TRBV3-2) to TRBJ2-5, with a tentative D call TRBD1 (5 bases). Germline V gene sequence: CDR1 LGHDT, CDR2 YNNKEL (reference sequence). This CDR3 is built from 14 residues. Trimming left V 3 bases short and J 5 bases short, with 13 bases between. The chain's CDR3 is CASSQETVRETQYF. As DNA, the CDR3 is TGTGCCAGCAGCCAGGAGACAGTCCGGGAGACCCAGTACTTC.